Below are 31 T cell receptor beta chains sequenced from a single sample in a study of T cell responses to AZD1222 COVID-19 vaccine. The method was immunoSEQ multiplex PCR; TCRdb's version includes in-frame clones alone and lacks a portion of them. The data show over 65,000 clones, with 90% to 95% seen just once and roughly 7% held by the top ten. The sample consisted of peripheral blood, taken on day 0 of MenACWY control vaccination. Receptors were obtained from an adult in good health.

This clone was recorded once. V usage is TRBV18 and J usage is TRBJ1-4; perhaps TRBD1 as D (6 bases). Germline assignment: CDR1 KGHSH and CDR2 LQKENI. The CDR3 spans 13 residues. V was cut by 9 bases and J by 8 bases, with 16 bases left in between. In DNA, the CDR3 is TGTGCCAGTGGACGGGGGGCACAAGAAAAACTGTTTTTT. Protein: CASGRGAQEKLFF.

The chain employs TRBV15 and TRBJ1-2, with D possibly being TRBD1 (5 bases). Germline CDR1 and CDR2: LNHNV and YYDKDF (reference sequence). The CDR3 totals 15 residues. The ends were cut back, 6 bases at V and 2 bases at J, with 16 bases in the middle. CDR3 sequence: CATRRPGTGNYGYTF. Here the CDR3 DNA reads TGTGCCACCAGGCGACCCGGGACGGGAAACTATGGCTACACCTTC.

V usage is TRBV18 and J usage is TRBJ2-1, with D possibly being TRBD1 (5 bases). The germline V gene has CDR1 KGHSH and CDR2 LQKENI. The ends were cut back, 3 bases at V and 4 bases at J, with 7 bases in the middle. This CDR3 contains 13 residues. The CDR3 region has the DNA TGTGCCAGCTCACCGGGGCAGTACAATGAGCAGTTCTTC. Amino acid sequence: CASSPGQYNEQFF.

This clone was counted a few times. J is TRBJ2-3 and V is TRBV19; D possibly corresponds to TRBD1 (5 bases). The CDR3 is 13 residues long. V was shortened by 0 bases and J by 5 bases, with 6 bases between the two germline ends. CDR1 LNHDA and CDR2 SQIVND come from the germline V gene (reference sequence). The CDR3 is CASSIEGVDTQYF. In DNA, the CDR3 is TGTGCCAGTAGTATAGAAGGGGTAGATACGCAGTATTTT.

The rearrangement links TRBV28 to TRBJ2-3, with TRBD2 matching over 9 bases. This CDR3 comprises 19 residues. Losses at the gene ends were 3 bases for V and 0 bases for J; bases not matched to a gene: 13. The germline V gene encodes CDR1 MDHEN and CDR2 SYDVKM. The CDR3 loop is CASSLPLTLAGPSTDTQYF. The CDR3 nucleotides read TGTGCCAGCAGTTTGCCCCTAACACTAGCGGGCCCTAGCACAGATACGCAGTATTTT.

This chain uses TRBV1 with TRBJ1-6. TRBV1 is a pseudogene locus. The CDR3 is 15 amino acids. CDR3 region: CTSSQGGDYNSPLHF. The DNA for the CDR3 is TGCACCAGCAGCCAAGGAGGGGACTATAATTCACCCCTCCACTTT.

To note about this clone: The same CDR3 also results from other DNA sequences found in this sample. In DNA, the CDR3 is TGTGCCAGTAGTATCCTTGATACGCAGTATTTT. It encodes CASSILDTQYF. The chain carries TRBV19 and TRBJ2-3; D call uncertain. CDR3 size: 11 residues. V was cut by 3 bases and J by 6 bases, with 4 bases left in between. The germline CDR1 and CDR2 sequences are LNHDA and SQIVND (reference sequence).

The V gene is TRBV10-3, the J gene TRBJ1-2, with 8 bases that match TRBD1. The germline V gene has CDR1 ENHRY and CDR2 SYGVKD. The V and J ends lost 6 bases and 4 bases, in that order; junction bases with no gene match: 7. The CDR3 contains 14 residues. CDR3: CAISPLDRAYGYTF. CDR3 DNA sequence: TGTGCCATCAGCCCACTGGACAGGGCCTATGGCTACACCTTC.

The rearrangement joins TRBV9 to TRBJ2-1; tentative D call: TRBD2 (5 bases). There are 15 residues in the CDR3. Trimming left V 3 bases short and J 0 bases short, with 10 bases between. Germline V CDR1 and CDR2: SGDLS, YYNGEE. CDR3 DNA sequence: TGTGCCAGCAGCGCAACTAGTTTCTCCTACAATGAGCAGTTCTTC. It translates to CASSATSFSYNEQFF.

This chain links TRBV6-4 with TRBJ1-2; D unresolved. CDR3 length: 14 residues. Germline-derived CDR1 and CDR2 are MRHNA and SNTAGT. Trimming pared 6 bases from V and 5 bases from J, leaving 16 bases between. CDR3 in amino acids: CASSPELAGYGYTF. The CDR3 coding sequence is TGTGCCAGCAGCCCAGAGTTGGCAGGTTATGGCTACACCTTC.

The J gene is TRBJ2-1, the V gene TRBV11-2, with D possibly being TRBD1 or TRBD2 (5 bases each). The CDR3 is made up of 13 amino acids. CDR1 is SGHAT and CDR2 is FQNNGV in the germline V gene. V lost 7 bases and J 9 bases, leaving 16 bases between the germline ends. The CDR3 region has the DNA TGTGCCAGCATCCAAACGAGGGGAAGTGAGCAGTTCTTC. Amino acid sequence: CASIQTRGSEQFF.

The chain is built from TRBV7-2 and TRBJ2-2, with D perhaps matching TRBD2 (6 bases). V lost 2 bases to trimming and J lost 6 bases, with 16 bases between them. Germline CDR1 is SGHTA and CDR2 is FQGNSA. The CDR3 runs 16 residues. This CDR3 reads CASSLRKPGAAGELFF. The CDR3 DNA sequence: TGTGCCAGCAGCTTACGTAAACCGGGAGCGGCCGGGGAGCTGTTTTTT. Based on the CDR3 plus reference TRBV7-2 and TRBJ2-2, the full variable domain is GAGVSQSPSNKVTEKGKDVELRCDPISGHTALYWYRQSLGQGLEFLIYFQGNSAPDKSGLPSDRFSAERTGGSVSTLTIQRTQQEDSAVYLCASSLRKPGAAGELFFGEGSRLTVL.

The CDR3 nucleotides are TGTGCCAGTGCCTTCGGGGCGGTAACCTACGAGCAGTACTTC. Amino acids: CASAFGAVTYEQYF. The chain carries TRBV19 and TRBJ2-7, with D possibly called TRBD1 or TRBD2 (5 bases each). Germline V gene lookup returns CDR1 LNHDA and CDR2 SQIVND (reference sequence). The V end was cut by 8 bases, the J end by 2 bases, with 16 bases between. There are 14 residues in the CDR3.

V and J are TRBV13 and TRBJ2-7, with TRBD1 as a possible D gene (7 bases). Germline-derived CDR1 and CDR2 are PRHDT and FYEKMQ (reference sequence). V lost 6 bases and J lost 6, with 15 bases in between. There are 13 residues in the CDR3. CDR3 sequence (DNA): TGTGCCAGCAGGACAGGGCAGGGGGGCGAGCAGTACTTC. Translation gives CASRTGQGGEQYF.

The V gene is TRBV30, the J gene TRBJ1-3; tentative D call: TRBD1 (6 bases). CDR3 size: 17 residues. Per germline, CDR1 GTSNPN and CDR2 SVGIG (reference sequence). V was cut by 1 base and J by 0 bases, with 16 bases left in between. The CDR3 DNA reads TGTGCCTGGAGTGGGGTCAAGGGACAAGACTCTGGAAACACCATATATTTT. It yields the protein CAWSGVKGQDSGNTIYF. Supplemented by reference TRBV30 and TRBJ1-3, the full variable domain reads SQTIHQWPATLVQPVGSPLSLECTVEGTSNPNLYWYRQAAGRGLQLLFYSVGIGQISSEVPQNLSASRPQDRQFILSSKKLLLSDSGFYLCAWSGVKGQDSGNTIYFGEGSWLTVV.

The DNA for the CDR3 is TGTGCCAGCAGTTACACAGAAGATCAGCCCCAGCATTTT. Protein: CASSYTEDQPQHF. The chain has TRBV6-5 and TRBJ1-5; no reliable D call. The germline V and J ends were trimmed by 2 bases and 5 bases, with 7 bases remaining between them. CDR1 is MNHEY, CDR2 SVGAGI, per germline. The CDR3 runs to 13 residues.

V and J are TRBV24-1 and TRBJ1-2, with a weak D call TRBD1 (5 bases). The CDR3 consists of 11 residues. Looked up from germline, CDR1 is KGHDR and CDR2 is SFDVKD. The germline V and J ends were trimmed by 9 bases and 6 bases, with 10 bases remaining between them. The CDR3 loop reads CATSEGHGYTF. CDR3 DNA: TGTGCCACCTCGGAGGGGCATGGCTACACCTTC.

V is TRBV7-9 and J is TRBJ1-4, with D maybe TRBD1 (5 bases). CDR1 and CDR2 (germline): SEHNR, FQNEAQ (reference sequence). There are 15 residues in the CDR3. Trimming cost V 1 base and J 8 bases, with 14 bases left between them. The CDR3 coding sequence is TGTGCCAGCAGCTTAGGAAGCGACAGTTGGGAAAAACTGTTTTTT. Translated, it gives CASSLGSDSWEKLFF.

This clone was recorded only once. The rearrangement joins TRBV7-8 to TRBJ2-5, with 16 bases lining up with TRBD2. Germline values: CDR1 SGHVS, CDR2 FQNEAQ. The V segment lost 6 bases and the J segment 3 bases; nucleotides outside the gene matches: 10. This CDR3 is built from 18 residues. CDR3 nucleotides: TGTGCCAGCAGAGACTCCCGAGGGACTAGCGGGAGGGAAGAGACCCAGTACTTC. Translation: CASRDSRGTSGREETQYF.

This chain uses TRBV24-1 with TRBJ2-7; TRBD1 is a possible D gene (6 bases). Germline CDR1 reads KGHDR; CDR2 reads SFDVKD. This CDR3 contains 13 residues. Trimming pared 7 bases from V and 6 bases from J, leaving 15 bases between. Here the CDR3 reads CATRARTDGEQYF. The CDR3 DNA sequence: TGTGCCACCAGAGCCCGGACAGACGGCGAGCAGTACTTC.

The chain uses TRBV6-5 and TRBJ1-5, with 10 bases identical to TRBD1. The CDR3 contains 14 residues. Trimming removed 6 bases from V and 4 bases from J; junction bases left unmatched: 3. Germline CDR1 and CDR2: MNHEY and SVGAGI. The CDR3 sequence is CASRRTGGNQPQHF. In DNA form, the CDR3 reads TGTGCCAGCAGAAGGACAGGGGGAAATCAGCCCCAGCATTTT.

V usage is TRBV14 and J usage is TRBJ1-3; D gene uncertain. In germline, CDR1 is SGHDN, CDR2 FVKESK. The ends were cut back, 1 base at V and 4 bases at J, with 17 bases in the middle. The CDR3 extends over 17 amino acids. CDR3 sequence (DNA): TGTGCCAGCAGCCAAGGAGGGAGCTGGCAGAGAGGAAACACCATATATTTT. It translates to CASSQGGSWQRGNTIYF.

The CDR3 is CSVVRDGGTEAFF. The CDR3 DNA sequence: TGCAGCGTTGTTAGGGATGGGGGCACTGAAGCTTTCTTT. The chain employs TRBV29-1 and TRBJ1-1, with D perhaps matching TRBD1 (5 bases). Between the trimmed V and J ends, which lost 4 bases and 4 bases, there was a span of 13 bases. CDR3 size: 13 residues. The germline V gene encodes CDR1 SQVTM and CDR2 ANQGSEA.

V is TRBV28 and J is TRBJ1-2, with D possibly TRBD1 on 6 matching bases. The CDR3 runs to 13 residues. Trimming pared 2 bases from V and 8 bases from J, leaving 12 bases between. The germline V gene encodes CDR1 MDHEN and CDR2 SYDVKM. CDR3 in DNA: TGTGCCAGCAGTTTAATGGGGGGCGGAGGCTACACCTTC. Encoded protein: CASSLMGGGGYTF.

This clone was counted between two and nine times. As DNA, the CDR3 is TGTGCCAGCAGCGATAACTCCTATAATTCACCCCTCCACTTT. Its protein product is CASSDNSYNSPLHF. V is TRBV6-5 and J is TRBJ1-6; no firm D call. Trimming stripped 6 bases from V and 0 bases from J, with 6 bases between. This CDR3 region has 14 residues. CDR1 is MNHEY and CDR2 is SVGAGI in the germline V gene.

This chain uses TRBV7-3 with TRBJ2-1, with TRBD1 matching over 10 bases. Germline V gene data show CDR1 as SGHTA and CDR2 as FQGTGA. V dropped 4 bases and J dropped 4; count of bases not matched to a gene: 4. CDR3 length equals 15 residues. The CDR3 region is CASSSGQGGYNEQFF. The CDR3 nucleotides are TGTGCCAGCAGCTCAGGACAGGGGGGGTACAATGAGCAGTTCTTC.

This clone occurred once. The V and J genes are TRBV14 and TRBJ2-2, with unresolved D. The CDR3 contains 16 residues. V lost 2 bases, J lost 0 bases, and 10 bases lay in between. Germline lookup yields CDR1 SGHDN and CDR2 FVKESK. In nucleotides, the CDR3 is TGTGCCAGCAGCCAACTTGGACGGGCGAACACCGGGGAGCTGTTTTTT. Protein sequence: CASSQLGRANTGELFF.

The chain recombines TRBV29-1 with TRBJ1-1; D unclear. Germline-derived CDR1 and CDR2 are SQVTM and ANQGSEA. The CDR3 length is 13 residues. The V and J ends lost 7 bases and 0 bases respectively, with 12 bases between them. This CDR3 reads CSAGRSLNTEAFF. The CDR3 nucleotides are TGCAGCGCGGGTAGAAGCCTGAACACTGAAGCTTTCTTT.

The genes are TRBV7-9 and TRBJ1-5, with a possible D match to TRBD1 (5 bases). Per the germline V gene, CDR1 is SEHNR and CDR2 is FQNEAQ (reference sequence). CDR3 length equals 13 residues. V was pared by 5 bases and J by 1 base, with 6 bases between. CDR3: CASSRQSNQPQHF. The CDR3 DNA sequence: TGTGCCAGCAGCCGACAGAGCAATCAGCCCCAGCATTTT.

The table lists this clone with a count of one. This rearrangement joins TRBV7-2 to TRBJ2-7, with 7 nucleotides matching TRBD2. The CDR3 spans 15 residues. The J segment lost 3 bases and the V segment lost 2 bases, leaving 7 bases of the junction unmatched. Per germline, CDR1 SGHTA and CDR2 FQGNSA. CDR3 DNA: TGTGCCAGCAGCTTACTCAGTGCTAGCGGCTACGAGCAGTACTTC. Residues: CASSLLSASGYEQYF.

This chain connects TRBV19 to TRBJ2-2; possible D gene TRBD2, 5 bases. The germline V and J ends were trimmed by 7 bases and 5 bases, with 14 bases remaining between them. The CDR3 is 14 amino acids. The germline V gene has CDR1 LNHDA and CDR2 SQIVND (reference sequence). CDR3 loop: CASKPGPGTGELFF. As DNA, the CDR3 is TGTGCCAGTAAACCCGGGCCGGGGACCGGGGAGCTGTTTTTT.